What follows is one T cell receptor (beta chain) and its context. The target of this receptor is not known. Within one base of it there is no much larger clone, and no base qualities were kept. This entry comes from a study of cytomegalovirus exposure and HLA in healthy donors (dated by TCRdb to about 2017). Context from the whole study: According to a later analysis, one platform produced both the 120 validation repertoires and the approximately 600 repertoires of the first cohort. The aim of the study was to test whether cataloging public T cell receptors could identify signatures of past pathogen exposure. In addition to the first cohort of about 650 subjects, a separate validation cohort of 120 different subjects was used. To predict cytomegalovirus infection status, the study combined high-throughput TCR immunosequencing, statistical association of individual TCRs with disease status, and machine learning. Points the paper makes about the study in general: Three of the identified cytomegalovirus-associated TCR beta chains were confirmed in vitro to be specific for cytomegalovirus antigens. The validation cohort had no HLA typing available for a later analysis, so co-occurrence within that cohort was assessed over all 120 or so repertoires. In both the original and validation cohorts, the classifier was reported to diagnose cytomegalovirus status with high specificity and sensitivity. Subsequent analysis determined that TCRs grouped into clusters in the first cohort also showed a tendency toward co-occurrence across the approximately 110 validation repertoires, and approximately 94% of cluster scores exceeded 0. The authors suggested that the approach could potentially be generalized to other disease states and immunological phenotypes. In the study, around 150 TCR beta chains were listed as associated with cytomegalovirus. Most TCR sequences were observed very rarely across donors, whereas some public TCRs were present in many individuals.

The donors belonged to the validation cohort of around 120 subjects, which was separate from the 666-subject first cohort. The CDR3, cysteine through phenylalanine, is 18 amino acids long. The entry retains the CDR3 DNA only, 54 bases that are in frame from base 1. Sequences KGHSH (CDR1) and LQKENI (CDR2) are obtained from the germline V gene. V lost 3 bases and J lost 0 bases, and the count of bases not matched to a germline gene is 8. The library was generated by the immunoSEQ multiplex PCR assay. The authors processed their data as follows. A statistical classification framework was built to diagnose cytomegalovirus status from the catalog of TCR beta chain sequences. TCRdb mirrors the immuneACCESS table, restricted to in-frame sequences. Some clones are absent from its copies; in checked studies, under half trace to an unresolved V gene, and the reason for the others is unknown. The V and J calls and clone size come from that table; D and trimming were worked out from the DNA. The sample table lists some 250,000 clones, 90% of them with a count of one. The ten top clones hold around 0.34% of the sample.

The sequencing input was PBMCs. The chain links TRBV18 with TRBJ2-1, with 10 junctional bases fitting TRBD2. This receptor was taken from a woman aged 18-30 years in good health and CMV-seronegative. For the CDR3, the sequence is CASSPGGSGGSSYNEQFF. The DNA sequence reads TGTGCCAGCTCACCTGGCGGTAGCGGGGGGTCCTCCTACAATGAGCAGTTCTTC.